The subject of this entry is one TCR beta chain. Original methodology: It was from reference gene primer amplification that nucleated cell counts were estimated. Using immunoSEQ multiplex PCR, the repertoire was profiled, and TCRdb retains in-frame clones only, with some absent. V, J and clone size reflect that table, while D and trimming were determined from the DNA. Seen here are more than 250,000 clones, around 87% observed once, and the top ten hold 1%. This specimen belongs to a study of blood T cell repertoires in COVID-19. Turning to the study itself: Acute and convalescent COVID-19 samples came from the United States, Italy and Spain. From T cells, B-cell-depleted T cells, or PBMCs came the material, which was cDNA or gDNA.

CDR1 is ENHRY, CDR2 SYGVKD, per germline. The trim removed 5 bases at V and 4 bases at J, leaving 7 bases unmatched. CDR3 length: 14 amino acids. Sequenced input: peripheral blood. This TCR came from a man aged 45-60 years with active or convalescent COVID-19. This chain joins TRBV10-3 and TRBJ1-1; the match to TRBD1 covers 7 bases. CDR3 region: CAISIDRVGTEAFF. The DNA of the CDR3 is TGTGCCATCAGTATCGACAGGGTGGGCACTGAAGCTTTCTTT.